What follows are 27 T cell receptor beta chains derived from one specimen sequenced in a study of T cells expressing NK-cell markers. For each CDR3 protein, TCRdb gives one entry from its re-call of the 5' RACE reads, without DNA. This listing includes approximately 110,000 distinct CDR3 sequences. Sequencing input: blood T cells: a sorted CD56 or NKG2C T cell subset, CD4+ or CD8+ T cells, or bulk PBMC T cells (not recorded which). The receptors here all came from a woman aged 18 to 75 in good health.

The chain links TRBV27 to TRBJ2-5; TCRdb calls TRBD1, which cannot be checked without DNA. Per the germline V gene, CDR1 is MNHEY and CDR2 is SMNVEV (reference sequence). This CDR3 spans 13 amino acids. CDR3 protein: CASSATGGKTQYF.

The chain has TRBV12-3 or TRBV12-4 and TRBJ1-5; TCRdb's assignment of TRBD1 cannot be checked, as there is no DNA. CDR3 length: 15 amino acids. The CDR3: CASTTQGGDGQPQHF.

The J gene is TRBJ2-5, the V gene TRBV10-3; the D gene TCRdb calls, TRBD1, cannot be checked with no DNA. The CDR3 has 15 amino acids. Germline V gene lookup returns CDR1 ENHRY and CDR2 SYGVKD. CDR3 protein: CAISEAGGPGETQYF.

The chain recombines TRBV11-2 with TRBJ2-3; TCRdb outputs TRBD1, but without DNA this stays unchecked. Germline V gene sequence: CDR1 SGHAT, CDR2 FQNNGV. CDR3 length: 15 residues. The CDR3 sequence: CASSLRDGRTDTQYF.

The chain combines TRBV10-3 with TRBJ2-1; TCRdb names TRBD2, which stays unverified in the absence of DNA. Germline V gene sequence: CDR1 ENHRY, CDR2 SYGVKD. This CDR3 has 16 residues. The CDR3 here is CAIRSERGGLYNEQFF.

The chain carries TRBV7-9 and TRBJ1-1; TCRdb reports TRBD1, a call that lacks DNA to check it against. In germline, CDR1 is SEHNR, CDR2 FQNEAQ (reference sequence). The CDR3 extends over 13 amino acids. CDR3 sequence reads: CASSQGTALEAFF.

The rearrangement uses TRBV5-4 and TRBJ1-2; without DNA, the TCRdb call of TRBD1 cannot be checked. Germline V gene sequence: CDR1 SGHNT, CDR2 YYREEE (reference sequence). The CDR3 extends over 18 amino acids. CDR3 sequence: CASSFKTGTGGFGLGYTF.

The V and J genes are TRBV27 and TRBJ2-3; the TCRdb call, TRBD1, lacks DNA for checking. Germline assignment: CDR1 MNHEY and CDR2 SMNVEV (reference sequence). This CDR3 has 14 amino acids. CDR3: CASNRDRGADTQYF.

CDR3 protein: CASSPPLTYEQYF. This chain connects TRBV9 to TRBJ2-7; TCRdb picks TRBD1, but there is no DNA to check that call. This CDR3 is 13 amino acids long. The V gene's germline CDR1 is SGDLS and CDR2 YYNGEE.

The chain combines TRBV24-1 with TRBJ2-1; TCRdb designates TRBD2, a call that cannot be tested without DNA. CDR3 length equals 17 residues. In germline, CDR1 is KGHDR, CDR2 SFDVKD. The CDR3 sequence is CATSETGTSGGENEQFF.

The chain has TRBV7-9 and TRBJ2-7. Germline V CDR1 and CDR2: SEHNR, FQNEAQ (reference sequence). This CDR3 is 13 amino acids long. This chain's CDR3 is CASDPTGTYEQYF.

The chain recombines TRBV6-2 or TRBV6-3 with TRBJ1-1. CDR1 is MNHEY, CDR2 SVGEGT, per germline. The CDR3 contains 12 residues. The CDR3 region is CASSYAETEAFF.

The V call is TRBV29-1, the J call TRBJ2-7; TCRdb lists TRBD1, though no DNA is available to test this call. Germline V gene data show CDR1 as SQVTM and CDR2 as ANQGSEA. The CDR3 length is 13 residues. Here the CDR3 reads CSVVDRFPYEQYF.

V is TRBV20-1 and J is TRBJ2-7. This CDR3 has 13 amino acids. CDR1 is DFQATT and CDR2 is SNEGSKA in the germline V gene (reference sequence). The CDR3 spells CSARDRGRYEQYF.

The rearrangement joins TRBV27 to TRBJ2-1; TCRdb's D gene call, TRBD2, goes unchecked for lack of DNA. Germline-derived CDR1 and CDR2 are MNHEY and SMNVEV (reference sequence). The CDR3 has 17 amino acids. CDR3 amino acids: CASGSFLTSGTYNEQFF.

The chain recombines TRBV20-1 with TRBJ1-6; TCRdb picks TRBD1, but there is no DNA to check that call. Looked up from germline, CDR1 is DFQATT and CDR2 is SNEGSKA (reference sequence). The CDR3 has 14 amino acids. This CDR3 reads CSASGDRYNSPLHF.

This chain links TRBV4-3 with TRBJ2-7; the TRBD2 assignment by TCRdb is unverifiable without DNA. This CDR3 is 16 amino acids long. Germline CDR1 is LGHNA and CDR2 is YSLEER. This CDR3 reads CASSQGLADPSYEQYF.

The chain couples TRBV24-1 to TRBJ2-3. Per the germline V gene, CDR1 is KGHDR and CDR2 is SFDVKD. The CDR3 consists of 15 residues. The CDR3 here is CATSRGGSSTDTQYF.

The V and J genes are TRBV12-3 or TRBV12-4 and TRBJ2-2; TCRdb calls TRBD1, which cannot be checked without DNA. This CDR3 spans 16 amino acids. This CDR3 reads CASRPAGTANTGELFF.

The chain couples TRBV30 to TRBJ2-5; without DNA, the TCRdb call of TRBD1 cannot be checked. From germline, CDR1 is GTSNPN and CDR2 SVGIG (reference sequence). The CDR3 loop spans 15 amino acids. CDR3 protein: CAWSRGRLAEETQYF.

The chain recombines TRBV27 with TRBJ1-1; without DNA, the TCRdb call of TRBD1 cannot be checked. CDR1 and CDR2 from the germline V gene are MNHEY and SMNVEV (reference sequence). This CDR3 has 14 amino acids. CDR3 in amino acids: CASSAGGTLTEAFF.

The V gene is TRBV7-9, the J gene TRBJ2-5; the TRBD2 assignment by TCRdb is unverifiable without DNA. Looked up from germline, CDR1 is SEHNR and CDR2 is FQNEAQ (reference sequence). This CDR3 has 17 amino acids. The CDR3 sequence: CASSLTGLAGGQETQYF.

The chain links TRBV7-3 to TRBJ2-7; checking the TCRdb D call of TRBD1 is not possible without DNA. The germline CDR1 and CDR2 sequences are SGHTA and FQGTGA. This CDR3 spans 14 amino acids. The CDR3 reads CASSLTGTAEEQYF.

V and J are TRBV7-6 and TRBJ1-4. Germline V gene sequence: CDR1 SGHVS, CDR2 FNYEAQ. This CDR3 spans 14 amino acids. The CDR3: CASSLKPEGEKLFF.

The chain combines TRBV20-1 with TRBJ2-7; TCRdb reports TRBD2, a call that lacks DNA to check it against. The CDR3 runs to 17 residues. Germline values: CDR1 DFQATT, CDR2 SNEGSKA (reference sequence). CDR3 in amino acids: CSARVYYTPGVAYEQYF.

The chain has TRBV6-1 and TRBJ1-2; TCRdb indicates TRBD1, and absent DNA this call remains unverified. Germline CDR1 reads MNHNS; CDR2 reads SASEGT. The CDR3 totals 15 residues. CDR3 region: CASIRLTGAKKSYTF.

The rearrangement joins TRBV4-3 to TRBJ2-1; with no DNA, the TCRdb D assignment of TRBD2 cannot be verified. Per the germline V gene, CDR1 is LGHNA and CDR2 is YSLEER. The CDR3 runs 17 residues. CDR3 residues: CASSLGTSGALSGEQFF.